The source of this T cell receptor (beta chain) is a study of blood T cells in healthy people across ages. V gave up 5 bases and J gave up 0 bases, with 20 bases separating them. The V gene's germline CDR1 is PRHDT and CDR2 FYEKMQ (reference sequence). The CDR3 is 17 residues long. For the second PCR, which ran for about 6 to 11 cycles, a sample-barcoded 5' primer and a J-beta primer mix were used. TCRdb reprocessed the 5' RACE reads with MiXCR, giving one entry per CDR3 protein. The repertoire includes around 1,500,000 distinct CDR3 sequences, roughly 40% of them detected once, and approximately 7.9% sits in the top ten. The individuals who served as donors were healthy Caucasians living in Russia, aged roughly 6 to 100.

The chain has TRBV13 and TRBJ2-7, with TRBD2 as a possible D gene (6 bases). The receptor was derived from a woman aged 18-30 years in good health. Sequencing was carried out using blood. CDR3 loop: CASSPPHLGGISYEQYF. As DNA, the CDR3 is TGTGCCAGCAGCCCCCCCCATCTTGGGGGGATCTCCTACGAGCAGTACTTC.